This entry concerns a single TCR beta chain. The repertoire was sequenced with immunoSEQ multiplex PCR; TCRdb's copy has only in-frame clones and lacks some. The table records around 2.1 million clones, approximately 94% of them present only once. The data belong to a study of shared clonotypes between healthy human individuals. The source is a young man in good health. Sequencing was carried out using naive CD4+ T cells sorted from blood. The subset here: CD45RA+ positively selected.

CDR3 sequence (DNA): TGTGCCAGCAGCAGGGGACAGACCTACAATGAGCAGTTCTTC. It encodes CASSRGQTYNEQFF. This rearrangement joins TRBV6-5 to TRBJ2-1; 7 nucleotides agree with TRBD1. The CDR3 contains 14 residues. Germline trimming cut 6 bases from V and 2 bases from J; bases unmatched to any gene: 4. Germline values: CDR1 MNHEY, CDR2 SVGAGI.